The clone carrying this TCR beta chain was seen a handful of times. What it recognizes is unknown. Sampled while nominally healthy, donors likely had unrecorded immune exposures. The length of the CDR3 is 16 residues. Germline loops: CDR1 LGHNA, CDR2 YSLEER. V lost 4 bases to trimming and J lost 0 bases, with 13 bases between them. These data are taken from a study of cytomegalovirus exposure and HLA in healthy donors. Findings of the study overall: In a later analysis, common viral pathogens appeared linked to several of the most significant clusters. Upon later analysis, TCR association rates were observed to vary by HLA locus, being highest for DRB1 and lowest for HLA-C.

PCR was performed using 60 Vbeta and 13 Jbeta primers. The repertoire was sequenced with immunoSEQ multiplex PCR; TCRdb's copy has only in-frame clones and lacks some. The data contain some 95,000 clones, over 75% of them singletons. The rearrangement uses TRBV4-3 and TRBJ2-1; D is ambiguous. This TCR was sampled from a man between 45 and 60 years old in good health and CMV-seropositive. The sample consisted of PBMCs. The DNA for the CDR3 is TGCGCCAGCAGCCCCTCTTATTCGAGCTCCTACAATGAGCAGTTCTTC. Residues: CASSPSYSSSYNEQFF.